This T cell receptor (beta chain) appears in the sequencing data of a study of T cell clones after liver transplantation. In the study overall: Tolerant meant at least one year fully off immunosuppression without liver enzymes above twice normal.

Using immunoSEQ multiplex PCR, the repertoire was profiled, and TCRdb retains in-frame clones only, with some absent. The profile shows 95,000 to 110,000 clones, around 84% of them singletons. Germline values: CDR1 MNHNS, CDR2 SASEGT. The V gene lost 7 bases and the J gene lost 0 bases, with 13 bases spanning the gap. The length of the CDR3 is 15 residues. Sequences were derived from CD4+ T cells from blood, sampled around 48 months after liver transplant. The sequence was collected from a human patient who received a liver transplant. Some T cells may be supplied by the graft donor. The chain joins TRBV6-1 to TRBJ1-3, with a tentative D call TRBD1 (6 bases). The CDR3 loop is CASTRSGDSGNTIYF. CDR3 bases: TGTGCCAGCACCCGATCAGGGGACTCTGGAAACACCATATATTTT.